The rows below give T cell receptor beta chains drawn from one sample of a study of response to subunit inactivated influenza vaccine. TCRdb called the RT-PCR reads again in MiXCR, with one record for every CDR3 protein. The sample yields approximately 500,000 distinct CDR3 sequences, 11% to 15% seen once. The material was PBMCs from blood, obtained 12 days after vaccination. Source of these receptors: a man aged 45 to 65 who received an inactivated influenza vaccine. Both conserved end residues are part of each CDR3.

>TRBV20-1|TRBJ2-5
CSADIGAGQETQYF
>TRBV20-1|TRBJ2-7
CSARGGGPPYEQYF
>TRBV20-1|TRBJ2-7
CSARDGGTNFYEQYF
>TRBV4-3|TRBJ2-4
CASSQEGEENIQYF
>TRBV6-5|TRBJ2-1
CASSYLASGSHEQFF
>TRBV28|TRBJ2-5
CASTQFPRDRGQETQYF
>TRBV5-4|TRBJ2-2
CASSLASSLNTGELFF
>TRBV20-1|TRBJ2-4
CSANQGLAKNIQYF
>TRBV9|TRBJ2-7
CASSNGDRGYEQYF
>TRBV19|TRBJ1-1
CASSNRQEAFF
>TRBV28|TRBJ2-7
CASSLSLGGGPGVSSYEQYF
>TRBV10-3|TRBJ2-5
CAISEVTDQETQYF
>TRBV12-3/TRBV12-4|TRBJ1-1
CASRGYDRGLKGTEAFF
>TRBV3-1|TRBJ2-7
CASSQTSGRASYEQYF
>TRBV7-3|TRBJ2-1
CASSPGLSNNEQFF
>TRBV12-3/TRBV12-4|TRBJ2-1
CASSETGGSHNEQFF
>TRBV5-1|TRBJ2-1
CASSAKGGGSYNEQFF
>TRBV20-1|TRBJ1-3
CSATGQGANGNTIYF
>TRBV11-2|TRBJ2-7
CASSFQAYEQYF
>TRBV4-2|TRBJ2-7
CASSQVPGTVSYEQYF
>TRBV30|TRBJ2-3
CASPTGVSTDTQYF
>TRBV7-9|TRBJ2-7
CASSTIRDRGFFEQYF
>TRBV20-1|TRBJ2-1
CSARDFKTGLGEQFF
>TRBV6-5|TRBJ2-1
CASSYSPSGRQFIYNEQFF
>TRBV6-5|TRBJ1-1
CASSYERPNTEAFF
>TRBV20-1|TRBJ2-4
CSARGKAGSENIQYF
>TRBV6-1|TRBJ2-3
CASSSGDRRTDTQYF
>TRBV6-1|TRBJ1-2
CAKRTSNYGYTF
>TRBV4-3|TRBJ1-1
CASSKGNTEAFF
>TRBV3-1|TRBJ2-1
CASSQGEGSEQFF